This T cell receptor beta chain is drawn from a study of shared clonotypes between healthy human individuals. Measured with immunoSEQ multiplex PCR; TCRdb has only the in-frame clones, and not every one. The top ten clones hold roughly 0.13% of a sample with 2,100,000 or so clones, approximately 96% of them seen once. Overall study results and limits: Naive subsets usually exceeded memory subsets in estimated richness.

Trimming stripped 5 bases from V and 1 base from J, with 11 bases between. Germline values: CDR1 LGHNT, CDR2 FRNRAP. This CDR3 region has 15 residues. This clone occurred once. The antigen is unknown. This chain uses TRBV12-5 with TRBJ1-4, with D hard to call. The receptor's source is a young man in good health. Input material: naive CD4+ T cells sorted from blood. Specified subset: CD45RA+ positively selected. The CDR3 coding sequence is TGTGCTAGTGGTCCCATTGGGTTAACTAATGAAAAACTGTTTTTT. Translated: CASGPIGLTNEKLFF.